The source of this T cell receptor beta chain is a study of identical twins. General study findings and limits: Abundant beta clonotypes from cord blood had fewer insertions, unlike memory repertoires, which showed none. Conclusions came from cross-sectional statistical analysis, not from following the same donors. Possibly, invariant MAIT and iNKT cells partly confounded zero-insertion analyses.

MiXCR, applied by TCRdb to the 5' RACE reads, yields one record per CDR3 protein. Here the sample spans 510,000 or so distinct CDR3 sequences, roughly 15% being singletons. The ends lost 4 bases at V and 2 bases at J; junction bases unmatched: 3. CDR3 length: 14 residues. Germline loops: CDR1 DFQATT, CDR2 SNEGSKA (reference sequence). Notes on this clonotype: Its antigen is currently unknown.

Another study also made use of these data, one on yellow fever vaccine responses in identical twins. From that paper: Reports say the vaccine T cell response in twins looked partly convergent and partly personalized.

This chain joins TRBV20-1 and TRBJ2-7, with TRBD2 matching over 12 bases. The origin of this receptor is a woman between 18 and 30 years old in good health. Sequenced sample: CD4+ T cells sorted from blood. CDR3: CSATSGGGTYEQYV. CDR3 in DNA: TGCAGTGCTACTAGCGGGGGGGGAACCTACGAGCAGTACGTC.